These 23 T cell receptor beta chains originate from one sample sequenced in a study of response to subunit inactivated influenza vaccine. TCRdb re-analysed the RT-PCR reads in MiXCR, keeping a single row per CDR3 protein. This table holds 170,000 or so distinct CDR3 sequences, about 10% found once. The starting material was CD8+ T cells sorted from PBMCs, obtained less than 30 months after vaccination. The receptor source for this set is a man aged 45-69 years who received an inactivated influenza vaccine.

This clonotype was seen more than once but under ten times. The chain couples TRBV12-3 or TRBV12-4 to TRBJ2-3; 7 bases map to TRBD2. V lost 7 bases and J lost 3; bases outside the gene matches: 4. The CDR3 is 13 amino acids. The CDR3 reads CASTGLGTDTQYF. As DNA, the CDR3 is TGTGCCAGCACTGGACTAGGTACAGATACGCAGTATTTT.

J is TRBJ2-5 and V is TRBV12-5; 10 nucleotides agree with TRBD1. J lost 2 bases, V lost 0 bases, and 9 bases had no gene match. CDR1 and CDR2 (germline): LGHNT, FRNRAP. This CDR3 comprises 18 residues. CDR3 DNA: TGTGCTAGTGGTTTGGTACGGAATCTGGACAGGGGGCAAGAGACCCAGTACTTC. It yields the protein CASGLVRNLDRGQETQYF.

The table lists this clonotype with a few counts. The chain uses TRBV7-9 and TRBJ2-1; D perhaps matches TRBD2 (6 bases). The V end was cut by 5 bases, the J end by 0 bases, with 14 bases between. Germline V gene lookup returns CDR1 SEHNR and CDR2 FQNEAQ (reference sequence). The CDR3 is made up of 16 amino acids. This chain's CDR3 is CASSPMEGSSYNEQFF. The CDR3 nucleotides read TGTGCCAGCAGCCCAATGGAGGGGAGCTCCTACAATGAGCAGTTCTTC.

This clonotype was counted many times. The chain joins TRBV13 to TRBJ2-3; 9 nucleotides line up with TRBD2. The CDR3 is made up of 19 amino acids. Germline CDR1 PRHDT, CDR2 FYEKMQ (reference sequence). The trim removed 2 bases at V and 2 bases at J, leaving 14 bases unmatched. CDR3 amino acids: CASSLISSVTSGFTDTQYF. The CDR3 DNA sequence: TGTGCCAGCAGCTTAATTTCCTCCGTGACTAGCGGTTTCACAGATACGCAGTATTTT.

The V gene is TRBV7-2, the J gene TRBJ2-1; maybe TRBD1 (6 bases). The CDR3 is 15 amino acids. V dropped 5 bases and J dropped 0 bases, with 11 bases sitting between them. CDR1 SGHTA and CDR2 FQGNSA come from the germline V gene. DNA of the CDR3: TGTGCCAGCAGCACTGACAGGAGCTCCTACAATGAGCAGTTCTTC. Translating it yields CASSTDRSSYNEQFF.

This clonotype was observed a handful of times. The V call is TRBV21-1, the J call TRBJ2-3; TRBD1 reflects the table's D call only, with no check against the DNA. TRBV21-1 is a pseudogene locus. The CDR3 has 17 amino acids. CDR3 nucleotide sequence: TGTGCCAGCAGCGGCGCCAGGGGCCAAAACAATGCAGATACGCAGTATTTT. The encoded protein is CASSGARGQNNADTQYF.

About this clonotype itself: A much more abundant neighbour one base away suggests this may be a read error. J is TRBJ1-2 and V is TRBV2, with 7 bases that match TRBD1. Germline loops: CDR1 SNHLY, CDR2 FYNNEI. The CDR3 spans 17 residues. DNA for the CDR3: TGTGCCATCAGTGAAGACGGAATGACAGGGATAAACTATGGCTACACCTTC. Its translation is CAISEDGMTGINYGYTF.

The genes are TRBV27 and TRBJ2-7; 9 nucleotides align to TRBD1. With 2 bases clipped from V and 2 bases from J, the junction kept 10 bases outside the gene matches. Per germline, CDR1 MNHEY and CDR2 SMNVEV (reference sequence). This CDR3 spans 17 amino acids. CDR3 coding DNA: TGTGCCAGCAGTTTAAACCCGGGACAGGGCGCCGCCTACGAGCAGTACTTC. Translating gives CASSLNPGQGAAYEQYF.

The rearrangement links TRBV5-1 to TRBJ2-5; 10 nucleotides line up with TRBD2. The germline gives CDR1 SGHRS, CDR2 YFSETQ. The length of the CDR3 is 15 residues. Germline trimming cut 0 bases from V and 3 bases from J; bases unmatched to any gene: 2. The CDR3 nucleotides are TGCGCCAGCAGCTTGGAACTAGCGGGGAAAGAGACCCAGTACTTC. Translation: CASSLELAGKETQYF.

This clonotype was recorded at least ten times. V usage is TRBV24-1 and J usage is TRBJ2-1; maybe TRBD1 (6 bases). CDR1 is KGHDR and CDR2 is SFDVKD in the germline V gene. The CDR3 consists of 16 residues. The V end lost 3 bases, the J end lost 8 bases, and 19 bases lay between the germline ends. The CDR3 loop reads CATSDPTGLRMDEQFF. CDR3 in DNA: TGTGCCACCAGTGATCCAACAGGGTTAAGGATGGATGAGCAGTTCTTC.

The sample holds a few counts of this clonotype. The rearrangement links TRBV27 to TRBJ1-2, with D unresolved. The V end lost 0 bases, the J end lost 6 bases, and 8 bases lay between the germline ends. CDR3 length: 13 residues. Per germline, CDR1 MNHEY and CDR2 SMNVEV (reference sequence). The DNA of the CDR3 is TGTGCCAGCAGTTTATCGAAGGGCGATGGCTACACCTTC. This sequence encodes CASSLSKGDGYTF.

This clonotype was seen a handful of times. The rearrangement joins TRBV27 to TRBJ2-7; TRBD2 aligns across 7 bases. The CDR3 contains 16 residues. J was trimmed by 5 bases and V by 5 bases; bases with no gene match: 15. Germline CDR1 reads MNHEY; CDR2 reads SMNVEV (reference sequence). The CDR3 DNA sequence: TGTGCCAGCAGTGAAAGGAATGGACTAGTTTCCGACGAGCAGTACTTC. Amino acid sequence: CASSERNGLVSDEQYF.

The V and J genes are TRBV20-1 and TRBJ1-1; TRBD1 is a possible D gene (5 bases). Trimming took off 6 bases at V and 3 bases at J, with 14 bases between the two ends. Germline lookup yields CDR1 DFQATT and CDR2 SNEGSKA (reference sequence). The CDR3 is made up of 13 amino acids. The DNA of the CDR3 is TGCAGTGCCAACGACAGACAGTACACTGAAGCTTTCTTT. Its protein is CSANDRQYTEAFF.

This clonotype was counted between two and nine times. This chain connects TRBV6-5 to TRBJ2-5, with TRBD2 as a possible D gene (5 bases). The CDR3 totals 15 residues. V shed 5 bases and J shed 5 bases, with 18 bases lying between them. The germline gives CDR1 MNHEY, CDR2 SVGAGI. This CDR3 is CASSLDPSRGETQYF. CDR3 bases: TGTGCCAGCAGTCTCGACCCAAGCCGAGGGGAGACCCAGTACTTC.

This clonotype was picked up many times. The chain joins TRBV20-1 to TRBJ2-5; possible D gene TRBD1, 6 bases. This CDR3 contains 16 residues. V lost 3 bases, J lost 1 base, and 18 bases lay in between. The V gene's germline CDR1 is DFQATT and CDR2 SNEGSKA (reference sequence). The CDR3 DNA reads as TGCAGTGCTAGTTTTCCTTTGGACAGAACCCAAGAGACCCAGTACTTC. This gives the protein CSASFPLDRTQETQYF.

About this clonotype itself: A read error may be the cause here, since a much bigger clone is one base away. In DNA, the CDR3 is TGTGCCAGCCGTTTCACAACTCGGTTGAACACTGAAGCTTTCTTT. Protein: CASRFTTRLNTEAFF. V is TRBV28 and J is TRBJ1-1; D is undetermined. The CDR3 contains 15 residues. Germline V CDR1 and CDR2: MDHEN, SYDVKM.

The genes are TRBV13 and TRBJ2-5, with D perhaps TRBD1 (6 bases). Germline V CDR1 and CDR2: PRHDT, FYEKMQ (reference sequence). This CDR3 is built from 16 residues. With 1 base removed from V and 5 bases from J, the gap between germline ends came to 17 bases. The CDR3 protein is CASSLVGQGQGETQYF. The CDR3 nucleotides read TGTGCCAGCAGCTTAGTGGGCCAGGGGCAGGGGGAGACCCAGTACTTC.

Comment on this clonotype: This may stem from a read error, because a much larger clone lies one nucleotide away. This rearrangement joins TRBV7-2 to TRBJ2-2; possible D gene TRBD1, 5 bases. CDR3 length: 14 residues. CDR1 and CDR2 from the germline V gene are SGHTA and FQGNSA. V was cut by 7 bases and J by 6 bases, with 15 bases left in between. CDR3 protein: CASTAGLVAGELFF. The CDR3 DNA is TGTGCCAGCACCGCAGGGTTGGTGGCCGGGGAGCTGTTTTTT.

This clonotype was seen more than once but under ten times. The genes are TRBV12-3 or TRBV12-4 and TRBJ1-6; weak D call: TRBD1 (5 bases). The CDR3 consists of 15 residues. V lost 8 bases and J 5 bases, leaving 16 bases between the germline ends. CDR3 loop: CASGIWGRDNSPLHF. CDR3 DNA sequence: TGTGCCAGCGGGATCTGGGGGAGGGATAATTCACCCCTCCACTTT.

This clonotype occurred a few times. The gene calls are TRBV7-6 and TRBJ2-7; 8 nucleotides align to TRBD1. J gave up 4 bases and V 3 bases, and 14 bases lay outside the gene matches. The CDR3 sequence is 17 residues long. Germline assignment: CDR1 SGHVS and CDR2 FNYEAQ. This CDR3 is CASSFLSPTGAPYEQYF. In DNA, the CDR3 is TGTGCCAGCAGCTTCCTTTCCCCGACAGGGGCACCATACGAGCAGTACTTC. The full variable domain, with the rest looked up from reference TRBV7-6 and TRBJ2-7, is GAGVSQSPRYKVTKRGQDVALRCDPISGHVSLYWYRQALGQGPEFLTYFNYEAQQDKSGLPNDRFSAERPEGSISTLTIQRTEQRDSAMYRCASSFLSPTGAPYEQYFGPGTRLTVT.

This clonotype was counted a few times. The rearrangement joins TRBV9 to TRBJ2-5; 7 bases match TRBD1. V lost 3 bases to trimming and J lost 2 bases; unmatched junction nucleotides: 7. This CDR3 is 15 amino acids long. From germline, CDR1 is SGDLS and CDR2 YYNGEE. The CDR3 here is CASSGKGQVQETQYF. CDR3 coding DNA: TGTGCCAGCAGCGGTAAAGGACAGGTACAAGAGACCCAGTACTTC.

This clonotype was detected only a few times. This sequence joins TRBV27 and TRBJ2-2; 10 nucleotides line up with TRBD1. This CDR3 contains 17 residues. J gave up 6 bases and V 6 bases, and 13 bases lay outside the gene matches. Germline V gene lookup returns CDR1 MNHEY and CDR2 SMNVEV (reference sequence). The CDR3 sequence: CASSQNNRDRGPGELFF. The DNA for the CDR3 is TGTGCCAGCAGCCAAAATAACCGGGACAGGGGACCCGGGGAGCTGTTTTTT.

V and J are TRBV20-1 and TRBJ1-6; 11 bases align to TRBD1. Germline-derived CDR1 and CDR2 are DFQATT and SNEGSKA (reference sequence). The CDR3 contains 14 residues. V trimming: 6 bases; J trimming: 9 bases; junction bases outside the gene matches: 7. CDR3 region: CSAPGQGVSSPLHF. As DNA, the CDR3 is TGCAGTGCACCGGGACAGGGGGTCAGTTCACCCCTCCACTTT.